The present entry profiles one T cell receptor beta chain with its context. What it binds is unknown. The J segment lost 0 bases and the V segment lost 6 bases, leaving 11 bases of the junction unmatched. There are 17 residues in the CDR3. The V gene's germline CDR1 is KGHSH and CDR2 LQKENI. These data are taken from a study of cytomegalovirus exposure and HLA in healthy donors. Overall study results and limits: Reported performance of the classifier showed diagnosis of cytomegalovirus status with high specificity and sensitivity. Association of a missense DCLRE1C variant with TCR beta V- and J-gene trimming was reported in a later analysis.

60 Vbeta and 13 Jbeta primers were used in PCR. Data came from immunoSEQ multiplex PCR; TCRdb stores just in-frame clones and leaves some out. The sample lists some 190,000 clones; roughly 90% were seen once. The J gene is TRBJ1-1, the V gene TRBV18, with 9 bases identical to TRBD1. The sample taken for sequencing was PBMCs. The TCR originated in a boy younger than 10 in good health and CMV-seronegative. The CDR3 protein is CASSPKGTGLLNTEAFF. CDR3 coding DNA: TGTGCCAGCTCCCCAAAGGGGACAGGGCTCTTGAACACTGAAGCTTTCTTT.